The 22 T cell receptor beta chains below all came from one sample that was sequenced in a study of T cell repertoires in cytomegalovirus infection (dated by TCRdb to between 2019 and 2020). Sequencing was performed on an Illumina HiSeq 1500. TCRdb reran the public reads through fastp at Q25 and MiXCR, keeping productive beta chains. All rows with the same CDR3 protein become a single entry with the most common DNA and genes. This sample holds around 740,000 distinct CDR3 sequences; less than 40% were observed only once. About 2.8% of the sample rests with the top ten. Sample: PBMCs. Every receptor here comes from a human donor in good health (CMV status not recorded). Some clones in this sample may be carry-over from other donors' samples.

The CDR3 loop is CATSRAASGRQRQFF. The CDR3, as DNA: TGTGCCACCAGCAGAGCGGCTAGCGGGAGGCAAAGGCAGTTCTTC. This chain connects TRBV15 to TRBJ2-1; 11 bases line up with TRBD2. The CDR3 sequence is 15 residues long. Germline trimming cut 1 base from V and 12 bases from J; bases unmatched to any gene: 8. Germline-derived CDR1 and CDR2 are LNHNV and YYDKDF (reference sequence).

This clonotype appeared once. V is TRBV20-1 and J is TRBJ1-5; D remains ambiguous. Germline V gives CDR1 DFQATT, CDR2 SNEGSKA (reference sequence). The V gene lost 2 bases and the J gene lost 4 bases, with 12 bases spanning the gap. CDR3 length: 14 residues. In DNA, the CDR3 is TGCAGTGCTAGATCTGGGCAGATTAATCAGCCCCAGCATTTT. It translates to CSARSGQINQPQHF.

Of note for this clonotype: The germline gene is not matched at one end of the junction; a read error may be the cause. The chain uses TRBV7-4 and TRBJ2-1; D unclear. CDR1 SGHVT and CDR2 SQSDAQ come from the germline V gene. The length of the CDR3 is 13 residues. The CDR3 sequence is CASSLAKNNEQLF. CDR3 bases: TGTGCCAGCAGCTTAGCCAAAAACAATGAGCAGTTGTTC.

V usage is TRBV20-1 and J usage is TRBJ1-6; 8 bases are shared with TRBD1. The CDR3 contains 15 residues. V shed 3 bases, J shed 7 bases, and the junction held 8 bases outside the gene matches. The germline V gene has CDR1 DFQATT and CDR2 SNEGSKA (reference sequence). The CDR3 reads CSASEMTGVNSPLHF. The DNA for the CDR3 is TGCAGTGCTAGTGAAATGACAGGGGTAAATTCACCCCTCCACTTT.

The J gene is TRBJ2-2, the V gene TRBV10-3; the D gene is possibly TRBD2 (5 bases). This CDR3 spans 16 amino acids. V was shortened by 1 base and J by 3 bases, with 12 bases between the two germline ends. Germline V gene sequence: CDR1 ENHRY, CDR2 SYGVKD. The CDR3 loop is CAISEFGSYDTGELFF. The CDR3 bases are TGTGCCATCAGTGAGTTTGGGAGCTACGACACCGGGGAGCTGTTTTTT.

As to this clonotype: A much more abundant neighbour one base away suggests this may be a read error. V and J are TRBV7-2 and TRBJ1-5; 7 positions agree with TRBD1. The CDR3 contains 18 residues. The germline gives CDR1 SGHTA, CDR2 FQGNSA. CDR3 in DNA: TGTGCCAGCAGCTATCTACCCAGGGGGGCCGATAGCAATCAGCCCCCGCATTTT. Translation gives CASSYLPRGADSNQPPHF. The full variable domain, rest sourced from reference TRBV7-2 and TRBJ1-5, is GAGVSQSPSNKVTEKGKDVELRCDPISGHTALYWYRQSLGQGLEFLIYFQGNSAPDKSGLPSDRFSAERTGGSVSTLTIQRTQQEDSAVYLCASSYLPRGADSNQPPHFGDGTRLSIL.

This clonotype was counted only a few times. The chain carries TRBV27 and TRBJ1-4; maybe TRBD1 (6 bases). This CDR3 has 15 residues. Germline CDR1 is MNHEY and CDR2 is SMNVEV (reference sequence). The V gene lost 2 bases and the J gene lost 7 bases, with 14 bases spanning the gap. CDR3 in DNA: TGTGCCAGCAGTTTAACGGGGGCAGGGTTTGAAAAACTGTTTTTT. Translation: CASSLTGAGFEKLFF.

This chain's CDR3 is CASSQESGVAGTDTQYF. The CDR3, as DNA: TGCGCCAGCAGCCAAGAAAGTGGGGTAGCGGGCACAGATACGCAGTATTTT. The rearrangement joins TRBV4-1 to TRBJ2-3; TRBD2 might be the D (6 bases). Germline lookup yields CDR1 MGHRA and CDR2 YSYEKL. Trimming pared 0 bases from V and 1 base from J, leaving 14 bases between. The CDR3 sequence is 17 residues long.

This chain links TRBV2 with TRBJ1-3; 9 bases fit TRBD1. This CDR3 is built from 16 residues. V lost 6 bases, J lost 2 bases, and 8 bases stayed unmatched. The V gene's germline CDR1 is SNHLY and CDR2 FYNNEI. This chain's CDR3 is CASSSGQGGPGNTIYF. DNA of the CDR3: TGTGCCAGCAGCTCGGGACAGGGAGGTCCTGGAAACACCATATATTTT. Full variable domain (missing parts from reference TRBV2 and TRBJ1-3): EPEVTQTPSHQVTQMGQEVILRCVPISNHLYFYWYRQILGQKVEFLVSFYNNEISEKSEIFDDQFSVERPDGSNFTLKIRSTKLEDSAMYFCASSSGQGGPGNTIYFGEGSWLTVV.

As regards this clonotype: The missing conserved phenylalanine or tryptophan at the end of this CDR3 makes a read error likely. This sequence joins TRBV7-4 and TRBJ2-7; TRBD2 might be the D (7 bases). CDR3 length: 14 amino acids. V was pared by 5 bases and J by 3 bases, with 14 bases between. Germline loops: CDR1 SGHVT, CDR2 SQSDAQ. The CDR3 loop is CASSPGGTFYEQYL. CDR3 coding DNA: TGTGCCAGCAGCCCCGGGGGGACATTCTACGAGCAGTACTTA.

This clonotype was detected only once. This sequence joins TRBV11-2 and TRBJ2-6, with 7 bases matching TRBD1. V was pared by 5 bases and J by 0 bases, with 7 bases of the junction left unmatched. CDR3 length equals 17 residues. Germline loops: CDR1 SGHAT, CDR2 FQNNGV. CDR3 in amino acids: CASSRLQGNSGANVLTF. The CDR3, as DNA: TGTGCCAGCAGCCGGTTACAGGGGAACTCTGGGGCCAACGTCCTGACTTTC.

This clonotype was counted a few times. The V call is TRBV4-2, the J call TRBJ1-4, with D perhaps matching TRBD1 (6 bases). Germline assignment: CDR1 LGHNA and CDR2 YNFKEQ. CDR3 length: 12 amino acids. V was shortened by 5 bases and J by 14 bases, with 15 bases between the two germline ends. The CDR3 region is CASSAGLDRLFF. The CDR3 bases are TGTGCCAGCAGCGCCGGACTTGACAGGCTGTTTTTT.

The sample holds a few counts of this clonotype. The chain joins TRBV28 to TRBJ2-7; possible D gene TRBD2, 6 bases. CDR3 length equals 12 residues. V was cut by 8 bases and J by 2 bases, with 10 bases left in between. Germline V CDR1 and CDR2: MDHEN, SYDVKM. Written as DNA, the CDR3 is TGTGCCAGCTGCCGGGAGCCCTACGAGCAGTACTTC. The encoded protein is CASCREPYEQYF.

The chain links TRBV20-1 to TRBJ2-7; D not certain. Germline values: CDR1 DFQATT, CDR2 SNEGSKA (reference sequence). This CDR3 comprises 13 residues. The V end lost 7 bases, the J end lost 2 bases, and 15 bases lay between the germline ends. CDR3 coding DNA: TGCAGTGGAACGACCTCGGGCCCCTACGAGCAGTACTTC. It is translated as CSGTTSGPYEQYF.

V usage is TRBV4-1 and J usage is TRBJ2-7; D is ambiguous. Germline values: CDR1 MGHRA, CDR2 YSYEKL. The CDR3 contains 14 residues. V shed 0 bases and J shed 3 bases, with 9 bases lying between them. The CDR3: CASSQEYFFYEQYF. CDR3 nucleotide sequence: TGCGCCAGCAGCCAAGAGTACTTTTTCTACGAGCAGTACTTC.

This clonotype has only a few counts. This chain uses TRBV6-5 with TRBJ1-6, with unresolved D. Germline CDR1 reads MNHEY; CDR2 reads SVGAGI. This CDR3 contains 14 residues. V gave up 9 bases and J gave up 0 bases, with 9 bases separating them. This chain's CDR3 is CASGRSSYNSPLHF. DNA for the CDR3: TGTGCCAGTGGGAGGAGCTCCTATAATTCACCCCTCCACTTT.

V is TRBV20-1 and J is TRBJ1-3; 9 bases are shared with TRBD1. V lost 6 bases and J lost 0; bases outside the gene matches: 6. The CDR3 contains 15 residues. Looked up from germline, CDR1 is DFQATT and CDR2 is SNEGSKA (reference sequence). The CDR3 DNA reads TGCAGTGCGCCGACAGGGGGGACCTCTGGAAACACCATATATTTT. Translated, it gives CSAPTGGTSGNTIYF.

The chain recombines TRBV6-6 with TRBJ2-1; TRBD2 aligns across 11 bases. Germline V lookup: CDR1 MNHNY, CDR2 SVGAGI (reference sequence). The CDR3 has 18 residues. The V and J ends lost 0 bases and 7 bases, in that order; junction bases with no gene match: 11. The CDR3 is CASSYSYWLAGGSNEQFF. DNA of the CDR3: TGTGCCAGCAGTTACTCTTATTGGCTAGCGGGAGGATCGAATGAGCAGTTCTTC.

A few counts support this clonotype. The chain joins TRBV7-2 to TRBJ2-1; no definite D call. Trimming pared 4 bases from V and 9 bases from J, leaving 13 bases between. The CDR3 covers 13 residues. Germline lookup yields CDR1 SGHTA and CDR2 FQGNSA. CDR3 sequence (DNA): TGTGCCAGCAGCTCCCACCGGTTGGGTGAGCAGTTCTTC. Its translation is CASSSHRLGEQFF.

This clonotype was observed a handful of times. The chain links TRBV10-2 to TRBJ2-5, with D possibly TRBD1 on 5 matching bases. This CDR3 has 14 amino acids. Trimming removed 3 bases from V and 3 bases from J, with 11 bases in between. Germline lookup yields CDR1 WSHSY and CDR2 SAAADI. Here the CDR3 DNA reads TGCGCCAGCAGTGATTTTAGGGGAAAAGAGACCCAGTACTTC. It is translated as CASSDFRGKETQYF.

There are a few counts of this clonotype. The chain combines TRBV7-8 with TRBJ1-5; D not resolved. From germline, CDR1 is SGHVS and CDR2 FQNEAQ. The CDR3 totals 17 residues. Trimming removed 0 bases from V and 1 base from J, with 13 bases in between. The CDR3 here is CASSLAGVKRSNQPQHF. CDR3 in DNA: TGTGCCAGCAGCTTAGCTGGGGTTAAGAGGAGCAATCAGCCCCAGCATTTT.

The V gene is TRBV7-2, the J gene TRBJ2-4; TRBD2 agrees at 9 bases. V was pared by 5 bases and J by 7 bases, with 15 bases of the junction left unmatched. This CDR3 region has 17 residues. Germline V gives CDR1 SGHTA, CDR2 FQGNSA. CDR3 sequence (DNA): TGTGCCAGCAGCCCCCGCGCGGCGGGAGGGGGTTTGAACATTCAGTACTTC. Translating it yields CASSPRAAGGGLNIQYF. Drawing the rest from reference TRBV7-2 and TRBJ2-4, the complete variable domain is GAGVSQSPSNKVTEKGKDVELRCDPISGHTALYWYRQSLGQGLEFLIYFQGNSAPDKSGLPSDRFSAERTGGSVSTLTIQRTQQEDSAVYLCASSPRAAGGGLNIQYFGAGTRLSVL.